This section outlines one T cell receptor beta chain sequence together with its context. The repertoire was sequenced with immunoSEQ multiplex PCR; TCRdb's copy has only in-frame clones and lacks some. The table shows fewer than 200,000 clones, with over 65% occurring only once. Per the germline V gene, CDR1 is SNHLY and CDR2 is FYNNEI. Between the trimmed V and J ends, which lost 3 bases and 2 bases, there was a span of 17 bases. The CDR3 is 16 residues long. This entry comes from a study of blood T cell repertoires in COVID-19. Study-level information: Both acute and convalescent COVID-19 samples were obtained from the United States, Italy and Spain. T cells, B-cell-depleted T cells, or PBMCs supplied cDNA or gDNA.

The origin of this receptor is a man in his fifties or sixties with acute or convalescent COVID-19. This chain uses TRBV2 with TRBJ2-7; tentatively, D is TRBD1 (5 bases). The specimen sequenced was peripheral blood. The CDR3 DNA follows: TGTGCCAGCAGTGATATGGCATTAGGGGCTGCCTACGAGCAGTACTTC. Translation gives CASSDMALGAAYEQYF.